The table lists the clone carrying this T cell receptor beta chain with a count of one. Its antigen is undetermined. The table came from immunoSEQ multiplex PCR; TCRdb's copy has only in-frame clones and leaves some out. The sample holds under 850,000 clones; almost 95% are singletons and the top ten take less than 25%. CDR1 and CDR2 from the germline V gene are SGHRS and YFSETQ. V was clipped by 0 bases and J by 5 bases, with 12 bases between them. The CDR3 is made up of 15 amino acids. The sample originates from a study of shared clonotypes between healthy human individuals. Study-wide findings and caveats: On the whole, naive subsets had larger estimated richness than memory subsets had. Clonotype sharing among the donors was expected to vary with sequencing depth.

Only CD45RO-negative cells positively selected for CCR7 counted as naive CD8 cells, so terminally differentiated effector memory CD45RA+ cells were excluded. The chain has TRBV5-1 and TRBJ1-5; D possibly corresponds to TRBD1 (6 bases). Sequenced material: naive CD8+ T cells sorted from blood. This TCR was sampled from a man aged 25-45 years in good health. The CDR3 here is CASSLGQGRDQPQHF. As DNA, the CDR3 is TGCGCCAGCAGCTTGGGGCAGGGGCGGGATCAGCCCCAGCATTTT.